The 30 T cell receptor beta chains in this list originate from one sample, sequenced in a study of T cells in Graves' hyperthyroidism and ophthalmopathy. The TCR beta CDR3 regions underwent amplification using RNA transcripts as the source. Primed by the HTBI set, a first-round RT-PCR was run on the TCR CDR3. TCRdb reprocessed the multiplex PCR reads with MiXCR, giving one entry per CDR3 protein. The repertoire holds around 700,000 distinct CDR3 sequences, under 20% seen once, with over 15% in the top ten. The sequenced material came from blood. These receptors were obtained from a woman aged 45-60 years with Graves' hyperthyroidism that later progressed to Graves' ophthalmopathy.

In its sample, this clonotype was seen many times. The V and J genes are TRBV3-1 and TRBJ2-3; 7 bases are shared with TRBD1. The CDR3 is 17 amino acids. Germline CDR1 is LGHDT and CDR2 is YNNKEL (reference sequence). Losses at the gene ends were 0 bases for V and 3 bases for J; bases not matched to a gene: 9. The DNA of the CDR3 is TGTGCCAGCAGCCAAGATCGATTGACAGGGTCTACAGATACGCAGTATTTT. It encodes CASSQDRLTGSTDTQYF.

This clonotype was counted a few times. The chain is built from TRBV10-3 and TRBJ2-5; TRBD2 matches 13 bases. V dropped 3 bases and J dropped 4; count of bases not matched to a gene: 5. Germline lookup yields CDR1 ENHRY and CDR2 SYGVKD. This CDR3 has 16 amino acids. CDR3 loop: CAISEGLAGVGETQYF. The CDR3 coding sequence is TGTGCCATCAGTGAAGGACTAGCGGGGGTAGGAGAGACCCAGTACTTC.

The genes are TRBV7-2 and TRBJ1-6; no definite D call. The CDR3 spans 14 residues. V was shortened by 5 bases and J by 7 bases, with 12 bases between the two germline ends. CDR1 SGHTA and CDR2 FQGNSA come from the germline V gene. CDR3 region: CASSHPRGNSPLHF. CDR3 bases: TGTGCCAGCAGCCACCCCCGAGGGAATTCACCCCTCCACTTT.

This clonotype was counted many times. The rearrangement links TRBV20-1 to TRBJ2-3, with a weak D call TRBD1 (5 bases). This CDR3 has 13 residues. Germline values: CDR1 DFQATT, CDR2 SNEGSKA (reference sequence). V lost 1 base, J lost 5 bases, and 10 bases lay in between. The chain's CDR3 is CSARATAGDTQYF. CDR3 DNA: TGCAGTGCTAGAGCGACAGCCGGAGATACGCAGTATTTT.

This chain uses TRBV6-1 with TRBJ1-5; 8 nucleotides align to TRBD1. The CDR3 is 14 residues long. Per the germline V gene, CDR1 is MNHNS and CDR2 is SASEGT. V was clipped by 7 bases and J by 7 bases; unmatched bases: 9. The CDR3 nucleotides read TGTGCCAGCAACCAGGGGGCGTTAAACCAGCCCCAGCATTTT. Amino acids: CASNQGALNQPQHF.

This clonotype was counted at least ten times. V and J are TRBV7-9 and TRBJ2-4, with a possible D match to TRBD1 (5 bases). The CDR3 has 13 amino acids. Germline V gene sequence: CDR1 SEHNR, CDR2 FQNEAQ (reference sequence). V was pared by 4 bases and J by 5 bases, with 9 bases between. CDR3 in DNA: TGTGCCAGCAGCTATGGGGCAGAAAACATTCAGTACTTC. It translates to CASSYGAENIQYF.

This clonotype turned up a few times. The chain uses TRBV6-1 and TRBJ2-3; 9 bases are a match to TRBD2. CDR1 is MNHNS, CDR2 SASEGT, per germline. The CDR3 runs to 17 residues. J lost 5 bases, V lost 5 bases, and 14 bases had no gene match. The DNA for the CDR3 is TGTGCCAGCAGTTCTCAGACGAATAGCGGGGGAAGAGATACGCAGTATTTT. Translated, it gives CASSSQTNSGGRDTQYF.

This clonotype was found a few times. The gene calls are TRBV27 and TRBJ2-2; TRBD2 matches at 9 bases. The trim removed 8 bases at V and 1 base at J, leaving 5 bases unmatched. The CDR3 spans 15 residues. In germline, CDR1 is MNHEY, CDR2 SMNVEV (reference sequence). Written as DNA, the CDR3 is TGTGCCAGCCGCCGAGCGGGGGGGAACACCGGGGAGCTGTTTTTT. Its protein is CASRRAGGNTGELFF.

This clonotype appeared a few times. CDR3 loop: CASSQPGQGNEQYF. The DNA of the CDR3 is TGTGCCAGCAGCCAACCGGGACAGGGGAACGAGCAGTACTTC. The V and J genes are TRBV7-6 and TRBJ2-7; TRBD1 aligns across 10 bases. This CDR3 is 14 amino acids long. CDR1 and CDR2 from the germline V gene are SGHVS and FNYEAQ. V lost 5 bases and J lost 5; bases outside the gene matches: 6. Looking up the rest from reference TRBV7-6 and TRBJ2-7 gives the full variable domain: GAGVSQSPRYKVTKRGQDVALRCDPISGHVSLYWYRQALGQGPEFLTYFNYEAQQDKSGLPNDRFSAERPEGSISTLTIQRTEQRDSAMYRCASSQPGQGNEQYFGPGTRLTVT.

In its sample, this clonotype was seen many times. The chain employs TRBV30 and TRBJ2-3, with D possibly being TRBD1 (6 bases). Germline lookup yields CDR1 GTSNPN and CDR2 SVGIG (reference sequence). The CDR3 consists of 12 residues. V was clipped by 2 bases and J by 8 bases, with 11 bases between them. CDR3 DNA sequence: TGTGCCTGGAGTTCAAACAGGGTTACGCAGTATTTT. It specifies CAWSSNRVTQYF.

In regard to this clonotype: Sequence at one end of the junction differs from germline and may be a read error. This chain joins TRBV27 and TRBJ1-1; D is perhaps TRBD1 (6 bases). This CDR3 spans 18 amino acids. Germline V lookup: CDR1 MNHEY, CDR2 SMNVEV (reference sequence). Here the CDR3 DNA reads TGTGTCAGCAGTTTATTGGGCCTGGGGGGCAGGGAAAACACTGAAGCTTTCTTT. This sequence encodes CVSSLLGLGGRENTEAFF.

The chain links TRBV29-1 to TRBJ2-2; TRBD1 or TRBD2 may be the D gene (5 bases each). V was trimmed by 0 bases and J by 6 bases, leaving 8 bases between them. CDR1 is SQVTM, CDR2 ANQGSEA, per germline. CDR3 length: 13 amino acids. CDR3 DNA sequence: TGCAGCGTTGAAGATCAGGGAGCCGGGGAGCTGTTTTTT. It is translated as CSVEDQGAGELFF.

In this sample, this clonotype turned up many times. J is TRBJ2-3 and V is TRBV19; TRBD2 is a possible D gene (6 bases). V was pared by 2 bases and J by 5 bases, with 17 bases between. CDR1 and CDR2 from the germline V gene are LNHDA and SQIVND (reference sequence). The length of the CDR3 is 16 residues. The DNA for the CDR3 is TGTGCCAGTAGTATATGGAGGGGCGGAGAAGAAGATACGCAGTATTTT. Protein sequence: CASSIWRGGEEDTQYF.

The sample holds a few counts of this clonotype. This chain links TRBV5-4 with TRBJ2-7; 7 nucleotides match TRBD1. Germline V gene lookup returns CDR1 SGHNT and CDR2 YYREEE (reference sequence). This CDR3 contains 15 residues. The V and J ends lost 4 bases and 0 bases, in that order; junction bases with no gene match: 7. This CDR3 reads CASSAGQVSSYEQYF. Written as DNA, the CDR3 is TGTGCCAGCAGCGCCGGACAGGTCAGCTCCTACGAGCAGTACTTC.

This clonotype was picked up many times. One end of the junction varies from germline; a read error may be responsible. The V and J genes are TRBV5-1 and TRBJ2-7; 10 bases align to TRBD1. The CDR3 extends over 14 amino acids. From germline, CDR1 is SGHRS and CDR2 YFSETQ. DNA of the CDR3: TGTGCCAGCAGTTTAGGGACAGGGGCCTACGAGCAGTACTTC. Protein sequence: CASSLGTGAYEQYF.

The chain recombines TRBV19 with TRBJ1-5, with 8 positions matching TRBD1. The CDR3 contains 15 residues. V lost 4 bases to trimming and J lost 2 bases; unmatched junction nucleotides: 4. Per germline, CDR1 LNHDA and CDR2 SQIVND (reference sequence). In nucleotides, the CDR3 is TGTGCCAGTAGTACTACAGGGGGGGGCAATCAGCCCCAGCATTTT. Translated, it gives CASSTTGGGNQPQHF. Variable domain in full (rest from reference TRBV19 and TRBJ1-5): DGGITQSPKYLFRKEGQNVTLSCEQNLNHDAMYWYRQDPGQGLRLIYYSQIVNDFQKGDIAEGYSVSREKKESFPLTVTSAQKNPTAFYLCASSTTGGGNQPQHFGDGTRLSIL.

At least ten counts were recorded for this clonotype. V gene TRBV11-2 combines with J gene TRBJ1-6, with a tentative D call TRBD1 (5 bases). Germline assignment: CDR1 SGHAT and CDR2 FQNNGV. V was clipped by 0 bases and J by 0 bases, with 15 bases between them. The CDR3 has 19 amino acids. The CDR3 loop is CASSLEHRGTSSYNSPLHF. CDR3 DNA sequence: TGTGCCAGCAGCTTAGAGCACCGTGGGACTAGCTCCTATAATTCACCCCTCCACTTT.

The chain recombines TRBV3-1 with TRBJ1-1, with no clear D. Trimming removed 4 bases from V and 0 bases from J, with 12 bases in between. CDR1 and CDR2 (germline): LGHDT, YNNKEL (reference sequence). The CDR3 covers 15 residues. The CDR3 protein is CASSLRPRVNTEAFF. The CDR3 region has the DNA TGTGCCAGCAGCCTCAGGCCCAGAGTGAACACTGAAGCTTTCTTT.

The chain links TRBV15 to TRBJ2-5; unclear D gene. This CDR3 is 12 amino acids long. Germline V lookup: CDR1 LNHNV, CDR2 YYDKDF (reference sequence). V gave up 3 bases and J gave up 3 bases, with 5 bases separating them. In DNA form, the CDR3 reads TGTGCCACCAGCAGGGCAGAAGAGACCCAGTACTTC. This gives the protein CATSRAEETQYF.

As for this clonotype: A much larger clone sits a single nucleotide away, making a read error possible. The rearrangement links TRBV7-6 to TRBJ1-1; 7 bases are shared with TRBD1. CDR1 SGHVS and CDR2 FNYEAQ come from the germline V gene. The CDR3 is made up of 14 amino acids. The CDR3 sequence: CTSSPRQGSTEAFF. The DNA of the CDR3 is TGTACCAGCAGCCCTAGACAGGGATCCACTGAAGCTTTCTTT.

At least ten counts were recorded for this clonotype. The V and J genes are TRBV27 and TRBJ2-3; possible D gene TRBD2, 5 bases. Germline V gives CDR1 MNHEY, CDR2 SMNVEV (reference sequence). This CDR3 is built from 12 residues. With 6 bases removed from V and 5 bases from J, the gap between germline ends came to 9 bases. The CDR3 is CASSLRGDTQYF. CDR3 in DNA: TGTGCCAGCAGCTTACGGGGAGATACGCAGTATTTT.

The rearrangement links TRBV5-1 to TRBJ2-5; D is ambiguous. CDR1 is SGHRS and CDR2 is YFSETQ in the germline V gene. The CDR3 length is 15 residues. Trimming cost V 2 bases and J 3 bases, with 14 bases left between them. The CDR3 reads CASSFQVGREETQYF. CDR3 in DNA: TGCGCCAGCAGCTTTCAGGTTGGCCGGGAAGAGACCCAGTACTTC.

This clonotype came up many times. The rearrangement joins TRBV30 to TRBJ1-3; D is undetermined. CDR3 length equals 14 residues. V was shortened by 0 bases and J by 1 base, with 7 bases between the two germline ends. The germline CDR1 and CDR2 sequences are GTSNPN and SVGIG (reference sequence). This CDR3 reads CAWSVSGSGNTIYF. The CDR3 DNA sequence: TGTGCCTGGAGTGTCTCGGGTTCTGGAAACACCATATATTTT.

This clonotype was seen more than once but under ten times. A much larger clone lies one base from this, so it may be a read error. The chain carries TRBV6-1 and TRBJ2-7; TRBD1 is a possible D gene (6 bases). The germline CDR1 and CDR2 sequences are MNHNS and SASEGT. The length of the CDR3 is 11 residues. Trimming left V 7 bases short and J 2 bases short, with 6 bases between. CDR3 sequence: CASKGAYEQYF. CDR3 DNA: TGTGCCAGCAAGGGGGCCTACGAGCAGTACTTC.

This clonotype was recorded a few times. The chain carries TRBV6-2 or TRBV6-3 and TRBJ1-5; possibly TRBD1 for D (5 bases). Germline CDR1 MNHEY, CDR2 SVGEGT. This CDR3 region has 14 residues. V lost 2 bases and J 7 bases, leaving 12 bases between the germline ends. DNA of the CDR3: TGTGCCAGCAGTTACGTGGGGGGGAACCAGCCCCAGCATTTT. Its protein product is CASSYVGGNQPQHF.

This clonotype was recorded a few times. The chain joins TRBV6-1 to TRBJ1-2; 8 bases agree with TRBD1. The CDR3 spans 15 residues. With V trimmed by 6 bases and J by 4 bases, 10 bases remained unmatched. Germline values: CDR1 MNHNS, CDR2 SASEGT. CDR3 sequence (DNA): TGTGCCAGCAGGGCACGGACAGGGTTTAGCTATGGCTACACCTTC. Translating gives CASRARTGFSYGYTF.

CDR3 sequence (DNA): TGTGCCAGCAGCTTGGGGGACAGGGGAGCCGGCAATCAGCCCCAGCATTTT. This translates into CASSLGDRGAGNQPQHF. The chain carries TRBV11-2 and TRBJ1-5; 10 bases fit TRBD1. The CDR3 contains 17 residues. V lost 3 bases and J lost 2; bases outside the gene matches: 7. The V gene's germline CDR1 is SGHAT and CDR2 FQNNGV.

This clonotype was found a few times. The junction differs from germline at one of its ends, possibly a read error. The rearrangement uses TRBV7-9 and TRBJ1-1; D remains unclear. The germline gives CDR1 SEHNR, CDR2 FQNEAQ (reference sequence). The CDR3 extends over 12 amino acids. The CDR3 coding sequence is TGTGCCGGCAGCTTAATCGAATGGACGGCTTTCTTT. It encodes CAGSLIEWTAFF. Supplemented by reference TRBV7-9 and TRBJ1-1, the full variable domain reads DTGVSQNPRHKITKRGQNVTFRCDPISEHNRLYWYRQTLGQGPEFLTYFQNEAQLEKSRLLSDRFSAERPKGSFSTLEIQRTEQGDSAMYLCAGSLIEWTAFFGQGTRLTVV.

The V and J genes are TRBV5-1 and TRBJ2-1, with TRBD2 matching over 7 bases. Germline V gene sequence: CDR1 SGHRS, CDR2 YFSETQ. There are 15 residues in the CDR3. The V segment lost 0 bases and the J segment 5 bases; nucleotides outside the gene matches: 5. CDR3 loop: CASSLAVGGNNEQFF. The CDR3 nucleotides read TGCGCCAGCAGCTTGGCGGTGGGGGGGAACAATGAGCAGTTCTTC.

V gene TRBV27 combines with J gene TRBJ2-1; 7 positions match TRBD1. The CDR3 length is 14 residues. V lost 3 bases to trimming and J lost 10 bases; unmatched junction nucleotides: 9. Germline loops: CDR1 MNHEY, CDR2 SMNVEV (reference sequence). The CDR3 bases are TGTGCCAGCAGTTTCGGACAGGCCCTTGGGGAGCAGTTCTTC. This encodes CASSFGQALGEQFF.